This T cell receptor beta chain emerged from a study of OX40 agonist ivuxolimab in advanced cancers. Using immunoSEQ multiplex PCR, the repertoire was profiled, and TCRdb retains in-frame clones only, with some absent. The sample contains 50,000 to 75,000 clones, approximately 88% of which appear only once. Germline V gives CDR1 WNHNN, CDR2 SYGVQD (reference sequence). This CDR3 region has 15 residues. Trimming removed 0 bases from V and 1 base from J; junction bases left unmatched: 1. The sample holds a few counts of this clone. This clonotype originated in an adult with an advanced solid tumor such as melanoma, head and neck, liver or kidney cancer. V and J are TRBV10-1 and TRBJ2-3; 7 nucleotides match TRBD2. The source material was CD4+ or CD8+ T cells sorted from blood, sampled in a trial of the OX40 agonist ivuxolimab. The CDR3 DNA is TGCGCCAGCAGTGAGTCGGGAGGGCGCACAGATACGCAGTATTTT. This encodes CASSESGGRTDTQYF.